The entry below describes one T cell receptor (beta chain). CDR1 and CDR2 (germline): DFQATT, SNEGSKA (reference sequence). V lost 6 bases, J lost 2 bases, and 29 bases lay in between. CDR3 length equals 18 residues. These data are taken from a study of blood T cells in healthy people across ages. With a J-beta primer mix and a sample-barcoded 5' primer, a second PCR ran about 7 to 12 cycles. Each cDNA was tagged by a template-switch adaptor containing 12 random nucleotides. TCRdb independently ran MiXCR on the 5' RACE reads; one entry per CDR3 protein. The sample includes about 1,000,000 distinct CDR3 sequences, roughly 45% of them seen just once. Per sample, a minimum of 6 million PBMCs were isolated.

The TCR originated in an older woman in good health. Sequences were obtained from blood. The gene calls are TRBV20-1 and TRBJ2-7; D possibly matches TRBD1 or TRBD2 (6 bases each). The CDR3 nucleotides are TGCAGTGCCACATTCCCCGGAGGGGGTGCCACCAGGACCTACGAGCAGTACTTC. Residues: CSATFPGGGATRTYEQYF.